The TCR beta chain under discussion was sequenced for a study of control samples from healthy donors and cancer patients (dated by TCRdb to about 2020). Library creation used the immunoSEQ multiplex PCR assay. The source is immuneACCESS, and TCRdb retained only in-frame sequences with V and J called. Part of the clones is not carried over; for the studies checked, unresolved V genes explain less than half of this, and the remainder is unexplained. The sample table shows about 100,000 clones, and around nine tenths are seen once. Together, the top ten hold 7.8% of the sample. This clone has just one count. Its antigen target is currently unknown. No much larger clone exists at a distance of one base, and base qualities are not known. Between the V and J ends, shortened by 5 bases and 6 bases respectively, the junction contains 31 bases. The CDR3, from cysteine to phenylalanine, totals 19 residues. Only the CDR3 part of the read is kept: 57 bases, read in frame from the first base. CDR1 LGHNT and CDR2 FRNRAP were looked up in the germline V gene.

The receptor was isolated from a man aged 25-45 years in good health. Sequencing used blood. The V and J segments used are TRBV12-5 and TRBJ1-2, with the D gene call left open. The DNA is TGTGCTAGTGGTCCCCGAACACCATCAATACGACATGGAGTCGATGGCTACACCTTC. Its protein product is CASGPRTPSIRHGVDGYTF.